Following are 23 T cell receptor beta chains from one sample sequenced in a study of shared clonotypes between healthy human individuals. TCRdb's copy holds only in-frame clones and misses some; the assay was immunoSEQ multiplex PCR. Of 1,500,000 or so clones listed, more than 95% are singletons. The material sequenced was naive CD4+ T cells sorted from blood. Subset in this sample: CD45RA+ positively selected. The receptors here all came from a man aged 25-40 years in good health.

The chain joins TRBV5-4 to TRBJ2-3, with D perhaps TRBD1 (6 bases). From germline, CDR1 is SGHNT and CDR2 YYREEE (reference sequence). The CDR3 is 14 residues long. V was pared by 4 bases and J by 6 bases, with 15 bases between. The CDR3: CASSSRGREDTQYF. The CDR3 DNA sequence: TGTGCCAGCAGCAGTAGGGGGAGAGAGGATACGCAGTATTTT.

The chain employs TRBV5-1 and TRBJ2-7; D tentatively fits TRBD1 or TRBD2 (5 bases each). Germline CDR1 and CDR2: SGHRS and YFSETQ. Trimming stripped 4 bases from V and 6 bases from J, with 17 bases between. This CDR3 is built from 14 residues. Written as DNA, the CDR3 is TGCGCCAGCAGCCCAGACACTGGTGGGGGCGAGCAGTACTTC. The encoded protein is CASSPDTGGGEQYF.

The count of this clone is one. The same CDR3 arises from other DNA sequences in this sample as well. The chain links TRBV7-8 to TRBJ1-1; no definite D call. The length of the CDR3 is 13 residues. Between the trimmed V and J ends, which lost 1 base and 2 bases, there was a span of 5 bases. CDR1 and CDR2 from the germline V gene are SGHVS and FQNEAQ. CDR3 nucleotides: TGTGCCAGCAGCTTAGACAGAAACACTGAAGCTTTCTTT. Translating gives CASSLDRNTEAFF.

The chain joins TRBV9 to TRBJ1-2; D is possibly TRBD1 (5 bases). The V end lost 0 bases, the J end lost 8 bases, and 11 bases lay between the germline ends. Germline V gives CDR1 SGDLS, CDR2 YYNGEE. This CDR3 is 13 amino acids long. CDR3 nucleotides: TGTGCCAGCAGCGTAGGAGGGGTTTGGGGCTACACCTTC. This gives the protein CASSVGGVWGYTF.

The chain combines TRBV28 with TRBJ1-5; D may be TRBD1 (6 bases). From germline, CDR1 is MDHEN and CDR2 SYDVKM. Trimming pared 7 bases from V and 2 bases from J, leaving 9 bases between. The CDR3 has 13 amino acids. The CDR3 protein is CASKAGGNQPQHF. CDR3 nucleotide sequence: TGTGCCAGCAAAGCAGGGGGCAATCAGCCCCAGCATTTT.

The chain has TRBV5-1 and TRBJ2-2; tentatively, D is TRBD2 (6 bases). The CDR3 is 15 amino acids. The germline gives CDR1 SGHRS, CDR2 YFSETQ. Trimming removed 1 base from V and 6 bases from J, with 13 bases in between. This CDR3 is CASSLLGGSAGELFF. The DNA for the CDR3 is TGCGCCAGCAGCTTGCTGGGGGGATCGGCCGGGGAGCTGTTTTTT.

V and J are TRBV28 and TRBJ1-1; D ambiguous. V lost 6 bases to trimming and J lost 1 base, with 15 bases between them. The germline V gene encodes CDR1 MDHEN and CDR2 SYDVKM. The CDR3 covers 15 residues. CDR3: CASRRGFPENTEAFF. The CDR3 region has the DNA TGTGCCAGCAGACGCGGATTCCCGGAGAACACTGAAGCTTTCTTT.

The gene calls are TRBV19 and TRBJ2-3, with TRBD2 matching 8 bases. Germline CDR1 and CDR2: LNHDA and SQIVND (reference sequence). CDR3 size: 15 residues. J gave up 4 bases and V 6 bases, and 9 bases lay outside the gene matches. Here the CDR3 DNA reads TGTGCCAGTAGGGAAGCGGGAGCCCTAGCAGATACGCAGTATTTT. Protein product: CASREAGALADTQYF.

CDR3 in DNA: TGTGCCAGCAGAAGAAGACTAGGGACCGGGGAGCTGTTTTTT. Its protein is CASRRRLGTGELFF. The rearrangement uses TRBV14 and TRBJ2-2; D may be TRBD2 (6 bases). V gave up 6 bases and J gave up 5 bases, with 13 bases separating them. Germline V gene data show CDR1 as SGHDN and CDR2 as FVKESK. The CDR3 runs to 14 residues.

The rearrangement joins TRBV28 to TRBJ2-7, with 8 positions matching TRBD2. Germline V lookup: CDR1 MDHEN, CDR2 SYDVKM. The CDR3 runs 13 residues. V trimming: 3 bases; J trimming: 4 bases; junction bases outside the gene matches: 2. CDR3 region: CASSFRGGYEQYF. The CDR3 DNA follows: TGTGCCAGCAGTTTCCGGGGGGGTTACGAGCAGTACTTC.

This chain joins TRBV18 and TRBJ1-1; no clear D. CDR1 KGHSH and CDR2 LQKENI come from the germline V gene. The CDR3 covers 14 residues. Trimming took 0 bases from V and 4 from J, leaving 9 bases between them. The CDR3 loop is CASSPPGEATEAFF. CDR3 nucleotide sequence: TGTGCCAGCTCACCACCTGGGGAGGCCACTGAAGCTTTCTTT. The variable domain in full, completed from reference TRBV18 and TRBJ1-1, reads NAGVMQNPRHLVRRRGQEARLRCSPMKGHSHVYWYRQLPEEGLKFMVYLQKENIIDESGMPKERFSAEFPKEGPSILRIQQVVRGDSAAYFCASSPPGEATEAFFGQGTRLTVV.

The CDR3: CASSLEFPQGVPIQDQETQYF. The CDR3 nucleotides are TGTGCCAGCAGTCTCGAGTTCCCGCAGGGAGTCCCGATCCAGGACCAAGAGACCCAGTACTTC. This chain connects TRBV28 to TRBJ2-5; D might be TRBD1 or TRBD2, each matching 5 bases. The CDR3 has 21 residues. Germline V lookup: CDR1 MDHEN, CDR2 SYDVKM. Trimming left V 5 bases short and J 0 bases short, with 31 bases between. Complete variable domain (other parts from reference TRBV28 and TRBJ2-5): DVKVTQSSRYLVKRTGEKVFLECVQDMDHENMFWYRQDPGLGLRLIYFSYDVKMKEKGDIPEGYSVSREKKERFSLILESASTNQTSMYLCASSLEFPQGVPIQDQETQYFGPGTRLLVL.

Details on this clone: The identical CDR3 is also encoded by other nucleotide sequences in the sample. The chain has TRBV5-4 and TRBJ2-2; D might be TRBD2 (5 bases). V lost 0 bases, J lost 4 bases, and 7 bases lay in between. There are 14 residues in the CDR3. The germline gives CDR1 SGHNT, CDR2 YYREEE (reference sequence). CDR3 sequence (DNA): TGTGCCAGCAGCTTGGCACGGGGCACCGGGGAGCTGTTTTTT. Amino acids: CASSLARGTGELFF.

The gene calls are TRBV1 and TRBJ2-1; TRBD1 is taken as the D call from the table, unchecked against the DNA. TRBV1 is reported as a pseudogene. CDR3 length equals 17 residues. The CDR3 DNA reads TGCACCAGCAGACCCACGGGACAGCTACTTTCCTACAATGAGCAGTTCTTC. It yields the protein CTSRPTGQLLSYNEQFF.

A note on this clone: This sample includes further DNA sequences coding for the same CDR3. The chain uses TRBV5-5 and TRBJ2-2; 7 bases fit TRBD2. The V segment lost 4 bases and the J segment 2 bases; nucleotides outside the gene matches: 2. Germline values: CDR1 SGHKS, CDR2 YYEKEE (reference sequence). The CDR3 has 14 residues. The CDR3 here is CASSPGLNTGELFF. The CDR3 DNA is TGTGCCAGCAGCCCGGGACTAAACACCGGGGAGCTGTTTTTT. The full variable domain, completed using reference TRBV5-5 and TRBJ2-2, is DAGVTQSPTHLIKTRGQQVTLRCSPISGHKSVSWYQQVLGQGPQFIFQYYEKEERGRGNFPDRFSARQFPNYSSELNVNALLLGDSALYLCASSPGLNTGELFFGEGSRLTVL.

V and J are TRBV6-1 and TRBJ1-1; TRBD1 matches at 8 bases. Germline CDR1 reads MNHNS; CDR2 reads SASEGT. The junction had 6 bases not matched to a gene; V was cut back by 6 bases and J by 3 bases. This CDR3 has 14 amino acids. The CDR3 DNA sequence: TGTGCCAGCAGCCTGGACAGGGAGGACACTGAAGCTTTCTTT. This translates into CASSLDREDTEAFF.

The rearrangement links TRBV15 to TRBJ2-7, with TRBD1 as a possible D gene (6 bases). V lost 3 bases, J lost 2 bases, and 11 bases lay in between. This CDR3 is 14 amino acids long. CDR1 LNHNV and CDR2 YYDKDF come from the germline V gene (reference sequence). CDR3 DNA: TGTGCCACCAGCAGGGAGAAGGGGGCCTACGAGCAGTACTTC. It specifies CATSREKGAYEQYF.

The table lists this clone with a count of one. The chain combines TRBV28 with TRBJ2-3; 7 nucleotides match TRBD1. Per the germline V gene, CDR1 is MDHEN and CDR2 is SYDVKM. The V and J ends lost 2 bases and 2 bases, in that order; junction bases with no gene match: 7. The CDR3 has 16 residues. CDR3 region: CASSLVQGPPTDTQYF. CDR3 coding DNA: TGTGCCAGCAGTTTAGTACAGGGGCCACCCACAGATACGCAGTATTTT.

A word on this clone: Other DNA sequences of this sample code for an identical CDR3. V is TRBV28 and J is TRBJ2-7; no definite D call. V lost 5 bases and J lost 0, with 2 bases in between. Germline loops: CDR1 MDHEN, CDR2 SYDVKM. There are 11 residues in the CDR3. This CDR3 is CASSSSYEQYF. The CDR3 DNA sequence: TGTGCCAGCAGTAGCTCCTACGAGCAGTACTTC.

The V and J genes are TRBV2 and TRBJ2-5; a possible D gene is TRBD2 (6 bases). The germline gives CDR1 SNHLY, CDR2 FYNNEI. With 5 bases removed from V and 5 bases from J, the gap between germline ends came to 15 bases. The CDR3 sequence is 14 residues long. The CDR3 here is CASSFGGRRETQYF. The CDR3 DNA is TGTGCCAGCAGTTTCGGGGGTCGGAGGGAGACCCAGTACTTC.

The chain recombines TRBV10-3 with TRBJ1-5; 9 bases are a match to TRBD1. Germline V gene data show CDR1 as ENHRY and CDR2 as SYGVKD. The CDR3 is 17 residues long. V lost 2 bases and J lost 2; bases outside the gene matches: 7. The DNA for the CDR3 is TGTGCCATCAGTGAGGTGGAGGGACAGGGCGGCAATCAGCCCCAGCATTTT. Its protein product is CAISEVEGQGGNQPQHF.

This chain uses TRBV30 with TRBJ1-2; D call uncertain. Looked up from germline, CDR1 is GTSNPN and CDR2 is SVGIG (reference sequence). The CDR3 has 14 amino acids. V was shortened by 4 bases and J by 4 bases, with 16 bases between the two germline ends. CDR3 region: CAWNRKTSLYGYTF. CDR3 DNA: TGTGCCTGGAACAGAAAAACGTCTCTCTATGGCTACACCTTC. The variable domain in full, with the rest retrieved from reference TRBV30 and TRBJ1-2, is SQTIHQWPATLVQPVGSPLSLECTVEGTSNPNLYWYRQAAGRGLQLLFYSVGIGQISSEVPQNLSASRPQDRQFILSSKKLLLSDSGFYLCAWNRKTSLYGYTFGSGTRLTVV.

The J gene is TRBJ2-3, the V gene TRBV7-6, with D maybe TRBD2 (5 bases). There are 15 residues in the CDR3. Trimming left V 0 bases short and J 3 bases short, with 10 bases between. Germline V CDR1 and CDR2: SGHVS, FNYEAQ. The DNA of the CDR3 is TGTGCCAGCAGCTTAGCCGGCGGGTTTACAGATACGCAGTATTTT. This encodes CASSLAGGFTDTQYF. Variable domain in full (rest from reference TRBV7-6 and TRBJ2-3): GAGVSQSPRYKVTKRGQDVALRCDPISGHVSLYWYRQALGQGPEFLTYFNYEAQQDKSGLPNDRFSAERPEGSISTLTIQRTEQRDSAMYRCASSLAGGFTDTQYFGPGTRLTVL.